One and the same sample provided the 25 T cell receptor beta chains below, sequenced in a study of blood T cell repertoires in COVID-19. TCRdb's copy holds only in-frame clones and misses some; the assay was immunoSEQ multiplex PCR. The table has around 220,000 clones, about 88% seen once; the top ten hold 9.5% to 13%. Sequenced sample: peripheral blood. The receptors originated from a woman in her forties or fifties with COVID-19, enrolled during active disease.

The V gene is TRBV30, the J gene TRBJ1-1, with 7 positions matching TRBD1. Germline trimming cut 2 bases from V and 4 bases from J; bases unmatched to any gene: 10. The CDR3 length is 15 residues. Germline V gives CDR1 GTSNPN, CDR2 SVGIG (reference sequence). DNA of the CDR3: TGTGCCTGGAGTCACGTAGGGGGCCCGGGCACTGAAGCTTTCTTT. Translating gives CAWSHVGGPGTEAFF.

V is TRBV30 and J is TRBJ1-6; 7 bases line up with TRBD1. In germline, CDR1 is GTSNPN, CDR2 SVGIG (reference sequence). The trim removed 2 bases at V and 8 bases at J, leaving 6 bases unmatched. The CDR3 loop spans 14 amino acids. The CDR3, as DNA: TGTGCCTGGAGTCCCCGACAGGGATATTCACCCCTCCACTTT. It encodes CAWSPRQGYSPLHF.

V usage is TRBV7-2 and J usage is TRBJ2-3; D ambiguous. Germline V gene sequence: CDR1 SGHTA, CDR2 FQGNSA. The V and J ends lost 2 bases and 2 bases respectively, with 5 bases between them. The CDR3 covers 13 residues. The CDR3: CASSLPYTDTQYF. The CDR3 DNA sequence: TGTGCCAGCAGCTTACCTTACACAGATACGCAGTATTTT.

The chain recombines TRBV28 with TRBJ2-4; D is possibly TRBD2 (6 bases). This CDR3 has 15 residues. Germline V gives CDR1 MDHEN, CDR2 SYDVKM. V lost 5 bases and J lost 6, with 17 bases in between. The CDR3 DNA reads TGTGCCAGCAGTCAATCGGGGACTTCGTTAAACATTCAGTACTTC. It codes for CASSQSGTSLNIQYF.

This sequence joins TRBV7-9 and TRBJ2-4; 7 nucleotides line up with TRBD2. Germline CDR1 is SEHNR and CDR2 is FQNEAQ (reference sequence). The length of the CDR3 is 15 residues. J lost 1 base, V lost 5 bases, and 5 bases had no gene match. DNA for the CDR3: TGTGCCAGCAGCCGGGGAGGGAGGGCCAAAAACATTCAGTACTTC. It specifies CASSRGGRAKNIQYF.

The rearrangement joins TRBV5-1 to TRBJ1-1; D is possibly TRBD1 (5 bases). The CDR3 consists of 15 residues. Germline values: CDR1 SGHRS, CDR2 YFSETQ. Trimming took 6 bases from V and 0 from J, leaving 15 bases between them. The CDR3, as DNA: TGCGCCAGCAACCGGTGGGGCAGGGTGAACACTGAAGCTTTCTTT. Translation: CASNRWGRVNTEAFF. The whole variable domain, filled in from reference TRBV5-1 and TRBJ1-1, reads KAGVTQTPRYLIKTRGQQVTLSCSPISGHRSVSWYQQTPGQGLQFLFEYFSETQRNKGNFPGRFSGRQFSNSRSEMNVSTLELGDSALYLCASNRWGRVNTEAFFGQGTRLTVV.

The chain links TRBV4-1 to TRBJ2-2; 11 positions match TRBD2. V lost 4 bases to trimming and J lost 3 bases; unmatched junction nucleotides: 7. Germline V gives CDR1 MGHRA, CDR2 YSYEKL. The CDR3 extends over 17 amino acids. The chain's CDR3 is CASSRIVGLADTGELFF. In DNA form, the CDR3 reads TGCGCCAGCAGCCGAATAGTGGGACTAGCGGACACCGGGGAGCTGTTTTTT.

The gene calls are TRBV7-2 and TRBJ2-3; 8 bases are shared with TRBD2. The trim removed 5 bases at V and 8 bases at J, leaving 6 bases unmatched. The CDR3 runs 13 residues. Germline V gene data show CDR1 as SGHTA and CDR2 as FQGNSA. In DNA form, the CDR3 reads TGTGCCAGCAGCGGATCTCGGGGGGGTACGCAGTATTTT. It is translated as CASSGSRGGTQYF.

The chain employs TRBV19 and TRBJ1-2, with D maybe TRBD1 (6 bases). CDR1 is LNHDA and CDR2 is SQIVND in the germline V gene (reference sequence). CDR3 length: 16 residues. Trimming removed 5 bases from V and 2 bases from J, with 18 bases in between. CDR3 protein: CASSGNSDSVNYGYTF. CDR3 coding DNA: TGTGCCAGTAGTGGGAACTCGGACAGTGTAAACTATGGCTACACCTTC.

The table lists this clone with a few counts. V is TRBV9 and J is TRBJ1-6; D is perhaps TRBD1 (6 bases). The CDR3 has 15 residues. Looked up from germline, CDR1 is SGDLS and CDR2 is YYNGEE. The germline V and J ends were trimmed by 4 bases and 8 bases, with 16 bases remaining between them. The CDR3 spells CASSTSGDNYSPLHF. CDR3 DNA sequence: TGTGCCAGCAGCACCAGTGGGGACAACTATTCACCCCTCCACTTT.

This clone came up once. The chain couples TRBV9 to TRBJ2-2; 9 bases match TRBD2. Germline values: CDR1 SGDLS, CDR2 YYNGEE. The V segment lost 2 bases and the J segment 5 bases; nucleotides outside the gene matches: 7. The CDR3 runs 16 residues. In nucleotides, the CDR3 is TGTGCCAGCAGCGTTCAGCGGGGGGCGCGGACCGGGGAGCTGTTTTTT. Protein product: CASSVQRGARTGELFF.

The V call is TRBV2, the J call TRBJ2-3; TRBD2 aligns across 9 bases. The CDR3 covers 15 residues. With 4 bases clipped from V and 1 base from J, the junction kept 3 bases outside the gene matches. The V gene's germline CDR1 is SNHLY and CDR2 FYNNEI. The CDR3 loop reads CASSGRLAGTDTQYF. CDR3 nucleotides: TGTGCCAGCAGTGGTCGACTAGCGGGCACAGATACGCAGTATTTT.

This clone was observed a handful of times. The chain links TRBV5-1 to TRBJ2-2; 8 nucleotides line up with TRBD1. The germline CDR1 and CDR2 sequences are SGHRS and YFSETQ. The CDR3 extends over 15 amino acids. The V and J ends lost 3 bases and 5 bases, in that order; junction bases with no gene match: 6. CDR3 sequence: CASSSDRVLTGELFF. DNA of the CDR3: TGCGCCAGCAGCTCGGACAGGGTCCTAACCGGGGAGCTGTTTTTT.

This clone appeared a few times. V usage is TRBV7-9 and J usage is TRBJ1-5; TRBD1 agrees at 7 bases. The ends lost 0 bases at V and 7 bases at J; junction bases unmatched: 6. The CDR3 has 15 amino acids. Germline loops: CDR1 SEHNR, CDR2 FQNEAQ (reference sequence). The CDR3 is CASSLAGQPGQPQHF. CDR3 DNA: TGTGCCAGCAGCTTAGCGGGACAGCCAGGCCAGCCCCAGCATTTT. Full variable domain (rest looked up from reference TRBV7-9 and TRBJ1-5): DTGVSQNPRHKITKRGQNVTFRCDPISEHNRLYWYRQTLGQGPEFLTYFQNEAQLEKSRLLSDRFSAERPKGSFSTLEIQRTEQGDSAMYLCASSLAGQPGQPQHFGDGTRLSIL.

The V gene is TRBV7-2, the J gene TRBJ2-1; D is unresolved. This CDR3 is 15 amino acids long. V lost 5 bases and J lost 2, with 13 bases in between. Germline V lookup: CDR1 SGHTA, CDR2 FQGNSA. This CDR3 is CASSPRFRTYNEQFF. The CDR3 DNA reads as TGTGCCAGCAGCCCCAGGTTTAGGACCTACAATGAGCAGTTCTTC.

The chain recombines TRBV6-5 with TRBJ1-6, with no clear D. Trimming stripped 3 bases from V and 10 bases from J, with 16 bases between. CDR3 length equals 15 residues. Germline V gene sequence: CDR1 MNHEY, CDR2 SVGAGI. The CDR3 nucleotides are TGTGCCAGCAGTTATGGTAGGGAGGCCAAATCACCCCTCCACTTT. Translating it yields CASSYGREAKSPLHF.

CDR3 residues: CATGRGTDTQYF. The CDR3 DNA is TGTGCCACCGGGAGGGGCACAGATACGCAGTATTTT. The rearrangement uses TRBV24-1 and TRBJ2-3; 7 nucleotides agree with TRBD2. The ends lost 9 bases at V and 1 base at J; junction bases unmatched: 0. Germline loops: CDR1 KGHDR, CDR2 SFDVKD. The CDR3 extends over 12 amino acids.

In this sample, this clone turned up a few times. The chain has TRBV12-3 or TRBV12-4 and TRBJ1-1; the D is unclear. The CDR3 is 13 residues long. V lost 3 bases and J lost 7, with 12 bases in between. The CDR3, as DNA: TGTGCCAGCAGTTTGGTTCGGGCGGGTGAAGCTTTCTTT. Translating it yields CASSLVRAGEAFF.

V usage is TRBV5-1 and J usage is TRBJ1-2; TRBD1 is a possible D gene (6 bases). The germline gives CDR1 SGHRS, CDR2 YFSETQ. Trimming removed 0 bases from V and 4 bases from J, with 10 bases in between. The CDR3 has 14 amino acids. The CDR3 reads CASSLDGTPYGYTF. CDR3 nucleotide sequence: TGCGCCAGCAGCTTGGACGGGACACCCTATGGCTACACCTTC.

The V and J genes are TRBV2 and TRBJ1-2; no definite D call. The CDR3 runs 14 residues. CDR1 and CDR2 (germline): SNHLY, FYNNEI. With 2 bases removed from V and 1 base from J, the gap between germline ends came to 8 bases. Here the CDR3 DNA reads TGTGCCAGCAGTGAAAGCGGCAGTAACTATGGCTACACCTTC. This codes for CASSESGSNYGYTF. The full variable domain, with the rest looked up from reference TRBV2 and TRBJ1-2, is EPEVTQTPSHQVTQMGQEVILRCVPISNHLYFYWYRQILGQKVEFLVSFYNNEISEKSEIFDDQFSVERPDGSNFTLKIRSTKLEDSAMYFCASSESGSNYGYTFGSGTRLTVV.

This sequence joins TRBV7-9 and TRBJ2-7, with D perhaps TRBD1 (6 bases). The CDR3 runs to 14 residues. The germline gives CDR1 SEHNR, CDR2 FQNEAQ (reference sequence). Trimming pared 2 bases from V and 3 bases from J, leaving 11 bases between. This chain's CDR3 is CASSLRTDHYEQYV. Here the CDR3 DNA reads TGTGCCAGCAGCTTAAGGACAGATCACTACGAGCAGTACGTC.

The gene calls are TRBV19 and TRBJ2-2, with 7 bases lining up with TRBD1. Germline CDR1 and CDR2: LNHDA and SQIVND (reference sequence). V was clipped by 5 bases and J by 4 bases; unmatched bases: 7. The CDR3 totals 15 residues. The CDR3 nucleotides are TGTGCCAGTAGTGAAACAGGGGTCGGCACCGGGGAGCTGTTTTTT. This sequence encodes CASSETGVGTGELFF.

This chain connects TRBV27 to TRBJ2-7, with 7 bases aligning to TRBD2. The CDR3 loop spans 14 amino acids. With V trimmed by 10 bases and J by 0 bases, 9 bases remained unmatched. Germline V gene sequence: CDR1 MNHEY, CDR2 SMNVEV (reference sequence). The CDR3 spells CAILWGGSSYEQYV. The CDR3 DNA sequence: TGTGCCATCCTCTGGGGAGGGAGCTCCTACGAGCAGTACGTC.

The J gene is TRBJ2-7, the V gene TRBV6-5; a possible D gene is TRBD2 (6 bases). The CDR3 consists of 12 residues. V shed 6 bases and J shed 3 bases, with 9 bases lying between them. Germline-derived CDR1 and CDR2 are MNHEY and SVGAGI. In nucleotides, the CDR3 is TGTGCCAGCAGCCGTAGCGGCTACGAGCAGTACTTC. It translates to CASSRSGYEQYF.

The rearrangement uses TRBV12-3 or TRBV12-4 and TRBJ2-7; tentative D call: TRBD1 (5 bases). This CDR3 has 13 amino acids. Between the trimmed V and J ends, which lost 5 bases and 2 bases, there was a span of 10 bases. The CDR3 loop reads CASSLRQPYEQYF. As DNA, the CDR3 is TGTGCCAGCAGTCTACGACAGCCCTACGAGCAGTACTTC.